This passage covers 20 T cell receptor beta chains from one sample sequenced in a study of blood T cell repertoires in COVID-19. Assay: immunoSEQ multiplex PCR; the TCRdb copy retains only in-frame clones and omits some. This sample has about 220,000 clones, with roughly 80% found just once. Input material: PBMCs or T cells enriched from blood (not recorded which). These receptors all come from a woman aged 40 to 49 with acute COVID-19.

J is TRBJ2-5 and V is TRBV30; 9 bases agree with TRBD1. Germline loops: CDR1 GTSNPN, CDR2 SVGIG (reference sequence). Germline trimming cut 1 base from V and 2 bases from J; bases unmatched to any gene: 5. The CDR3 sequence is 15 residues long. CDR3 nucleotide sequence: TGTGCCTGGAGTGGGGGACAGGGACCTCAAGAGACCCAGTACTTC. Its protein is CAWSGGQGPQETQYF.

A remark on this clone: The junction and the germline gene differ at one end; a read error may be behind it. The chain uses TRBV6-9 and TRBJ1-2, with TRBD1 matching over 8 bases. The CDR3 loop spans 16 amino acids. The germline V gene has CDR1 MNHGY and CDR2 SVAAGI. The CDR3 loop reads CASSYPNSDRGRPPFF. Here the CDR3 DNA reads TGTGCCAGCAGTTATCCTAATAGCGACAGGGGTCGGCCCCCTTTCTTC.

The CDR3 loop is CASSREGTSYTF. The CDR3 bases are TGTGCCAGCAGTCGGGAGGGGACGTCGTACACCTTC. The chain is built from TRBV6-5 and TRBJ1-2; D is possibly TRBD1 (5 bases). The CDR3 is 12 amino acids. Germline CDR1 MNHEY, CDR2 SVGAGI. V lost 5 bases and J lost 11, with 15 bases in between.

This chain joins TRBV6-6 and TRBJ1-5; D is unclear. CDR1 and CDR2 (germline): MNHNY, SVGAGI (reference sequence). Trimming shortened V by 9 bases and J by 0 bases, and 6 bases separated the two germline ends. The CDR3 totals 12 residues. The CDR3 DNA sequence: TGTGCCAGAGGAGATAGCAATCAGCCCCAGCATTTT. The encoded protein is CARGDSNQPQHF.

This chain links TRBV10-2 with TRBJ2-1; unclear D gene. CDR1 is WSHSY, CDR2 SAAADI, per germline. This CDR3 comprises 16 residues. V was clipped by 0 bases and J by 2 bases, with 11 bases between them. CDR3 loop: CASSESQKVTYNEQFF. In nucleotides, the CDR3 is TGCGCCAGCAGTGAGTCTCAGAAAGTCACCTACAATGAGCAGTTCTTC.

The chain is built from TRBV13 and TRBJ2-1, with D unresolved. Germline CDR1 and CDR2: PRHDT and FYEKMQ (reference sequence). The V end lost 0 bases, the J end lost 6 bases, and 9 bases lay between the germline ends. This CDR3 is built from 14 residues. CDR3 sequence reads: CASSLGSGVNEQFF. CDR3 in DNA: TGTGCCAGCAGCTTAGGCAGTGGTGTCAATGAGCAGTTCTTC.

The chain combines TRBV5-1 with TRBJ2-7; D perhaps matches TRBD2 (6 bases). The CDR3 loop spans 14 amino acids. V was trimmed by 4 bases and J by 0 bases, leaving 11 bases between them. Germline CDR1 is SGHRS and CDR2 is YFSETQ. For the CDR3, the DNA is TGCGCCAGCAGCAACCGGGACTCCTCCTACGAGCAGTACTTC. Protein product: CASSNRDSSYEQYF.

J is TRBJ1-1 and V is TRBV4-1; D ambiguous. This CDR3 has 14 amino acids. Per the germline V gene, CDR1 is MGHRA and CDR2 is YSYEKL. The V end was cut by 1 base, the J end by 0 bases, with 6 bases between. CDR3 sequence reads: CASSQVPVNTEAFF. CDR3 DNA sequence: TGCGCCAGCAGCCAAGTCCCAGTGAACACTGAAGCTTTCTTT.

This chain joins TRBV5-6 and TRBJ1-1; 8 nucleotides line up with TRBD1. J lost 1 base, V lost 2 bases, and 10 bases had no gene match. The CDR3 has 17 residues. Germline V gives CDR1 SGHDT, CDR2 YYEEEE. This CDR3 is CASSFLGRGQTNTEAFF. CDR3 nucleotide sequence: TGTGCCAGCAGCTTTCTGGGCAGGGGGCAGACGAACACTGAAGCTTTCTTT.

V gene TRBV24-1 combines with J gene TRBJ2-7; 8 bases match TRBD2. With V trimmed by 4 bases and J by 0 bases, 10 bases remained unmatched. Germline-derived CDR1 and CDR2 are KGHDR and SFDVKD. CDR3 size: 17 residues. CDR3 DNA sequence: TGTGCCACCAGTGACCGTACGTCAGCGGGGGCCTCCTACGAGCAGTACTTC. Translated: CATSDRTSAGASYEQYF.

The V and J genes are TRBV5-4 and TRBJ2-5, with TRBD1 matching 8 bases. Germline trimming cut 1 base from V and 7 bases from J; bases unmatched to any gene: 3. In germline, CDR1 is SGHNT, CDR2 YYREEE (reference sequence). The CDR3 loop spans 13 amino acids. The CDR3 sequence is CASSLWTGRTQYF. CDR3 DNA: TGTGCCAGCAGCTTGTGGACAGGGCGGACCCAGTACTTC.

This clone was seen at least ten times. The chain links TRBV21-1 to TRBJ1-2; the table's TRBD1 call for D was not verified on the DNA. TRBV21-1 corresponds to a pseudogene. The CDR3 has 16 amino acids. In DNA, the CDR3 is TGTGCCAGCAGCAAAGCAGGGACAGGGGCAAACTATGGCTACACCTTC. Amino acid sequence: CASSKAGTGANYGYTF.

The V gene is TRBV6-5, the J gene TRBJ2-1; TRBD2 agrees at 7 bases. With 5 bases clipped from V and 2 bases from J, the junction kept 6 bases outside the gene matches. The CDR3 covers 15 residues. Germline lookup yields CDR1 MNHEY and CDR2 SVGAGI. CDR3 coding DNA: TGTGCCAGCAGTATGAGCGGGGTCGCCTACAATGAGCAGTTCTTC. Translation gives CASSMSGVAYNEQFF.

This clone was detected only once. The chain employs TRBV4-1 and TRBJ1-6, with 9 nucleotides matching TRBD1. Trimming at V came to 1 base and at J to 9 bases, leaving 4 bases not matched to a gene. This CDR3 is 15 amino acids long. Germline assignment: CDR1 MGHRA and CDR2 YSYEKL. The CDR3 here is CASSQGRGQGSPLHF. DNA for the CDR3: TGCGCCAGCAGCCAAGGTCGGGGACAGGGTTCACCCCTCCACTTT.

The chain is built from TRBV30 and TRBJ2-7; 9 bases map to TRBD2. V shed 3 bases, J shed 5 bases, and the junction held 11 bases outside the gene matches. Germline CDR1 GTSNPN, CDR2 SVGIG (reference sequence). This CDR3 is built from 15 residues. The CDR3 nucleotides read TGTGCCTGGAGGGCCCAAGGTAGCGGGAGAAACGAGCAGTACTTC. Amino acids: CAWRAQGSGRNEQYF.

The chain joins TRBV18 to TRBJ2-7; TRBD1 matches at 8 bases. With V trimmed by 0 bases and J by 6 bases, 4 bases remained unmatched. Looked up from germline, CDR1 is KGHSH and CDR2 is LQKENI. The CDR3 covers 14 residues. The CDR3 loop is CASSPPQGAREQYF. The CDR3 DNA reads TGTGCCAGCTCACCACCGCAGGGGGCGCGCGAGCAGTACTTC.

The V and J genes are TRBV29-1 and TRBJ2-5, with 12 bases that match TRBD1. The CDR3 has 14 residues. The junction had 10 bases not matched to a gene; V was cut back by 7 bases and J by 7 bases. Germline V gene data show CDR1 as SQVTM and CDR2 as ANQGSEA. CDR3: CSAKGDRGRWTQYF. DNA of the CDR3: TGCAGCGCCAAGGGGGACAGGGGGCGATGGACCCAGTACTTC.

The gene calls are TRBV5-4 and TRBJ2-3; D is perhaps TRBD2 (6 bases). Trimming shortened V by 0 bases and J by 4 bases, and 6 bases separated the two germline ends. This CDR3 comprises 13 residues. From germline, CDR1 is SGHNT and CDR2 YYREEE (reference sequence). For the CDR3, the DNA is TGTGCCAGCAGCTTGGCTAGCGCAGATACGCAGTATTTT. This gives the protein CASSLASADTQYF.

The chain carries TRBV3-1 (or the pseudogene TRBV3-2) and TRBJ2-1; 14 bases align to TRBD2. With V trimmed by 0 bases and J by 7 bases, 11 bases remained unmatched. CDR3 length: 19 amino acids. Germline assignment: CDR1 LGHDT and CDR2 YNNKEL (reference sequence). The DNA for the CDR3 is TGTGCCAGCAGCCAAGACAGGCCGACTAGCGGGGGGGCCGGGAATGAGCAGTTCTTC. It translates to CASSQDRPTSGGAGNEQFF.

The chain employs TRBV7-2 and TRBJ1-3, with TRBD1 as a possible D gene (5 bases). V lost 1 base, J lost 6 bases, and 16 bases lay in between. The V gene's germline CDR1 is SGHTA and CDR2 FQGNSA. The CDR3 length is 16 residues. The CDR3 DNA sequence: TGTGCCAGCAGCTTAGGATCTGTAGGGGCTCCAAACACCATATATTTT. Its translation: CASSLGSVGAPNTIYF. Full variable domain (outside the CDR3, taken from reference TRBV7-2 and TRBJ1-3): GAGVSQSPSNKVTEKGKDVELRCDPISGHTALYWYRQSLGQGLEFLIYFQGNSAPDKSGLPSDRFSAERTGGSVSTLTIQRTQQEDSAVYLCASSLGSVGAPNTIYFGEGSWLTVV.